This TCR beta chain was recovered during a study of T cells in Graves' hyperthyroidism and ophthalmopathy. Study-wide findings and caveats: Progression to ophthalmopathy was predicted a median of approximately 6.4 months early. Most thyroid clonotypes expanded above 0.001 appeared in blood too.

The diagnoses drew upon clinical symptoms, serum thyroxine and TRAb, thyroid ultrasound and orbital computed tomography. The PBMCs had their origin in 10 ml of fresh peripheral blood. The V gene lost 2 bases and the J gene lost 0 bases, with 8 bases spanning the gap. Germline assignment: CDR1 SGDLS and CDR2 YYNGEE. The CDR3 is 15 amino acids. Turning to this clonotype: Its antigen is undetermined.

Amplified TCR beta CDR3 regions came from RNA transcripts. First-round RT-PCR of the TCR CDR3 relied on the HTBI primer set. TCRdb re-called the multiplex PCR reads with MiXCR, one entry per CDR3 protein. The sample yields more than 300,000 distinct CDR3 sequences, less than 20% seen once. The sequencing input was blood. V is TRBV9 and J is TRBJ2-2, with D unclear. The clonotype originates from a man aged 18-30 years with Graves' ophthalmopathy. The CDR3: CASSVTSTNTGELFF. The DNA for the CDR3 is TGTGCCAGCAGCGTTACCAGTACGAACACCGGGGAGCTGTTTTTT.